The 6 T cell receptor beta chains below were found in one sample sequenced in a study of response to subunit inactivated influenza vaccine. MiXCR was run by TCRdb on the RT-PCR reads, yielding one entry per CDR3 protein. In the table there are 650,000 to 850,000 distinct CDR3 sequences, around 14% of which are singletons. The sequenced sample was PBMCs from blood, obtained around 14 days before vaccination. The receptors shown here come from a man in his fifties or sixties who received an inactivated influenza vaccine.

Ten or more counts support this clonotype. The V call is TRBV12-3 or TRBV12-4, the J call TRBJ2-2; D gene unclear. Trimming removed 6 bases from V and 5 bases from J, with 7 bases in between. The CDR3 is 12 residues long. The CDR3 sequence: CASSSRTGELFF. For the CDR3, the DNA is TGTGCCAGCAGCTCGCGGACCGGGGAGCTGTTTTTT.

At least ten counts were recorded for this clonotype. The chain has TRBV14 and TRBJ2-2, with D uncertain. V dropped 0 bases and J dropped 6 bases, with 8 bases sitting between them. Germline CDR1 is SGHDN and CDR2 is FVKESK. The CDR3 runs 14 residues. CDR3 nucleotides: TGTGCCAGCAGCCAAGATCGTATTGCCGGGGAGCTGTTTTTT. Protein product: CASSQDRIAGELFF.

This clonotype was seen more than once but under ten times. The rearrangement uses TRBV6-5 and TRBJ2-3; perhaps TRBD2 as D (7 bases). The CDR3 runs 17 residues. The V end lost 0 bases, the J end lost 2 bases, and 15 bases lay between the germline ends. CDR1 is MNHEY and CDR2 is SVGAGI in the germline V gene. CDR3 residues: CASSYSYAGANTDTQYF. The CDR3 nucleotides read TGTGCCAGCAGTTACTCGTATGCGGGGGCTAACACAGATACGCAGTATTTT.

This clonotype was seen a single time. Sequence at one end of the junction differs from germline and may be a read error. The V and J genes are TRBV7-9 and TRBJ2-4; D possibly corresponds to TRBD1 (5 bases). The length of the CDR3 is 12 residues. Germline V lookup: CDR1 SEHNR, CDR2 FQNEAQ (reference sequence). The CDR3 region is CACRKGNDIQYF. The CDR3 DNA reads as TGTGCCTGCAGGAAGGGGAACGACATTCAGTACTTC.

This clonotype was counted a few times. V is TRBV19 and J is TRBJ2-2, with 7 bases fitting TRBD2. V was clipped by 1 base and J by 6 bases; unmatched bases: 5. This CDR3 spans 15 amino acids. CDR1 is LNHDA, CDR2 SQIVND, per germline (reference sequence). CDR3 sequence reads: CASSIVWGGAGELFF. The CDR3 DNA follows: TGTGCCAGTAGTATAGTGTGGGGAGGGGCCGGGGAGCTGTTTTTT.

The chain is built from TRBV5-6 and TRBJ2-2; no reliable D call. The CDR3 totals 15 residues. CDR1 and CDR2 (germline): SGHDT, YYEEEE. V lost 2 bases to trimming and J lost 3 bases, with 11 bases between them. CDR3 in DNA: TGTGCCAGCAGCTTTGCAGGAGACTACACCGGGGAGCTGTTTTTT. Protein: CASSFAGDYTGELFF.